This TCR beta chain was obtained from a study of CD8 T cells in Susac syndrome. An amount of RNA that ranged from about 0.45 to 1 ug was reverse transcribed with random hexamers. The method of amplification for TCR beta CDR3 was immunoSEQ multiplex PCR, covering 54 Vbeta and 13 Jbeta. MiXCR was run by TCRdb on the immunoSEQ multiplex PCR reads, yielding one entry per CDR3 protein. The sample consists of approximately 150,000 distinct CDR3 sequences, nearly 97% of them appearing once. The authors carried out high-throughput sequencing of TCR beta. They applied it to CD8+ and CD4+ T cells obtained from blood. The TCR sequence derives from a human donor with Susac syndrome. Sequencing was carried out using CD4+ T cells from PBMCs.

CDR3 coding DNA: TGCGCCAGCAGCCAACCGGGACTAGCTACGAATGAGCAGTTCTTC. This codes for CASSQPGLATNEQFF. The chain employs TRBV4-1 and TRBJ2-1; 9 nucleotides match TRBD2. Germline V lookup: CDR1 MGHRA, CDR2 YSYEKL. This CDR3 is 15 amino acids long. Germline trimming cut 2 bases from V and 7 bases from J; bases unmatched to any gene: 6.